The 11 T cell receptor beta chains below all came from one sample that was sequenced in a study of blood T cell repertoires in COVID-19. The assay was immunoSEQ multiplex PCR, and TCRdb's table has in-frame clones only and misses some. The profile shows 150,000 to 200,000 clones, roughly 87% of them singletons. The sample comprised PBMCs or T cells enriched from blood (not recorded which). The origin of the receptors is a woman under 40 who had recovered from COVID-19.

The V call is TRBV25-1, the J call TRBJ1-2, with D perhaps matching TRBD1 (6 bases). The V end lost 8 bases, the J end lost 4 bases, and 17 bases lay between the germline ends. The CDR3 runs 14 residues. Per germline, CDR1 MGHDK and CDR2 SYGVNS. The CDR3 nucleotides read TGTGCCAGCGCCGGGACACCGAATCTCTATGGCTACACCTTC. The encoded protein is CASAGTPNLYGYTF.

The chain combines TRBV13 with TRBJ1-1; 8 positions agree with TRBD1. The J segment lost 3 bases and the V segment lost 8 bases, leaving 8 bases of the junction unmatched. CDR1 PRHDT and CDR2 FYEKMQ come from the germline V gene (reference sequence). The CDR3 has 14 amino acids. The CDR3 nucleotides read TGTGCCAGCGAGCGGACAGGGAGGGACACTGAAGCTTTCTTT. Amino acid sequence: CASERTGRDTEAFF.

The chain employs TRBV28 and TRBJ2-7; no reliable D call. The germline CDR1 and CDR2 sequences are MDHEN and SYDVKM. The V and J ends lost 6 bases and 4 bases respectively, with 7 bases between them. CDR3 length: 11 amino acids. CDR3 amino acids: CASSPKYEQYF. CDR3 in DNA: TGTGCCAGCAGCCCTAAGTACGAGCAGTACTTC.

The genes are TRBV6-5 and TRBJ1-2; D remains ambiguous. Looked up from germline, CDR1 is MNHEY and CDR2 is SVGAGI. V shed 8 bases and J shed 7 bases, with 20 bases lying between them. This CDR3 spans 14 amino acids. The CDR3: CASEKQGGIGGYTF. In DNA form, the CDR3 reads TGTGCCAGCGAGAAACAAGGAGGTATCGGTGGCTACACCTTC.

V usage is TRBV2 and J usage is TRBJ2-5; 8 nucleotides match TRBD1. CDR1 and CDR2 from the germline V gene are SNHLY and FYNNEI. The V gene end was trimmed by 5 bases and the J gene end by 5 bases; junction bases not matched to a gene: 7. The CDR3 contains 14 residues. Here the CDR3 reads CASSPRTGSETQYF. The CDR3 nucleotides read TGTGCCAGCAGTCCCAGGACAGGGAGTGAGACCCAGTACTTC.

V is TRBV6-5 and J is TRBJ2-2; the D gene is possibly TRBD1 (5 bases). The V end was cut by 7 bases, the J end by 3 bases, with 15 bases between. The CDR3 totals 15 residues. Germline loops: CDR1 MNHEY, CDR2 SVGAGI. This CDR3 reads CASTWTSFDTGELFF. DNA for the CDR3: TGTGCCAGCACCTGGACAAGCTTTGACACCGGGGAGCTGTTTTTT.

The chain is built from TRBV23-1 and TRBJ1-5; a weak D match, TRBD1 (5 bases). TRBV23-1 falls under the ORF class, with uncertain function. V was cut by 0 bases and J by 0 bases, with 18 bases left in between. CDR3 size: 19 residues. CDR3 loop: CASSQSGGDARGSNQPQHF. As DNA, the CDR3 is TGCGCCAGCAGTCAATCGGGAGGGGACGCAAGGGGTAGCAATCAGCCCCAGCATTTT.

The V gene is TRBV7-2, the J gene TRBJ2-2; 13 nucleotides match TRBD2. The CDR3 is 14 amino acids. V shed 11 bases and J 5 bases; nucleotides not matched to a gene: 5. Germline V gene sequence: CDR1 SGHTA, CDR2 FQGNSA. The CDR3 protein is CAARLAGGTGELFF. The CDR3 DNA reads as TGTGCCGCTCGACTAGCGGGGGGAACCGGGGAGCTGTTTTTT.

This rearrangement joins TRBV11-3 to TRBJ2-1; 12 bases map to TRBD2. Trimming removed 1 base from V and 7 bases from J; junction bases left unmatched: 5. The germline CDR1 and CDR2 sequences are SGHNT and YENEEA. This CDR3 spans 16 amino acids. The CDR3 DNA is TGTGCCAGCAGCTTAGGAGGTCTAGCGGGAGGGAATGAGCAGTTCTTC. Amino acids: CASSLGGLAGGNEQFF.

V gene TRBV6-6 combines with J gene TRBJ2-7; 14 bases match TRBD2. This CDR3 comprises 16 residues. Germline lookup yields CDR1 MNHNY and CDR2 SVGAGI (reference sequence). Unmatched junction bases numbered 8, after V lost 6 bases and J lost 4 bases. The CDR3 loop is CASSPLTSGGEYEQYF. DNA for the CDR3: TGTGCCAGCAGCCCGTTGACTAGCGGGGGGGAGTACGAGCAGTACTTC.

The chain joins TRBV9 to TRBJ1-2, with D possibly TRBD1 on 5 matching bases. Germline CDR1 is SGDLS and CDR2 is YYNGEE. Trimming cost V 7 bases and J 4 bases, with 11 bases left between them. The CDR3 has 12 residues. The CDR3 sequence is CASGGEGYGYTF. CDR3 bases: TGTGCCAGCGGGGGGGAAGGCTATGGCTACACCTTC.